This T cell receptor beta chain was retrieved from a study of blood T cell repertoires in COVID-19. From germline, CDR1 is MNHEY and CDR2 SVGEGT. The CDR3 is 14 amino acids. Trimming removed 3 bases at V and 1 base at J, with 9 bases between. The data were produced by immunoSEQ multiplex PCR, yet TCRdb's version contains in-frame clones alone and is incomplete. The sample holds more than 300,000 clones, 89% seen once. The chain uses TRBV6-2 or TRBV6-3 and TRBJ1-1; no clear D. Sequencing was carried out using peripheral blood. The sequence derives from a woman in her twenties or thirties with COVID-19, enrolled during active disease. This chain's CDR3 is CASSYQRRNTEAFF. In DNA, the CDR3 is TGTGCCAGCAGTTATCAACGCAGGAACACTGAAGCTTTCTTT.